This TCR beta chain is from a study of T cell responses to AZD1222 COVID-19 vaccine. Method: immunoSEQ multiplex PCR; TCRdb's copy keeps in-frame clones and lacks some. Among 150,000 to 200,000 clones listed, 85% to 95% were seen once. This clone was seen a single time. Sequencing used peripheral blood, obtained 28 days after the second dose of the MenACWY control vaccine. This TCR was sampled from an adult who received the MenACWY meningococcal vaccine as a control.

The DNA of the CDR3 is TGTGCCAGCAGCTTCACCGGGACCCTCGACAATGAGCAGTTCTTC. This codes for CASSFTGTLDNEQFF. The V call is TRBV11-3, the J call TRBJ2-1; D may be TRBD1 or TRBD2 (5 bases each). The V end was cut by 3 bases, the J end by 5 bases, with 14 bases between. The CDR3 spans 15 residues. The V gene's germline CDR1 is SGHNT and CDR2 YENEEA.